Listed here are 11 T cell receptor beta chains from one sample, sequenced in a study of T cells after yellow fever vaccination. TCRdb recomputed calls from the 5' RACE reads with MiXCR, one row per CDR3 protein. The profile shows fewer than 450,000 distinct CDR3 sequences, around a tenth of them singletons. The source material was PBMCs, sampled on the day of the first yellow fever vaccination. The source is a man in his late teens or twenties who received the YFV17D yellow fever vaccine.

The chain's CDR3 is CASSYVSRGGNEQFF. The DNA for the CDR3 is TGTGCCAGCAGCTACGTTTCGCGGGGGGGTAATGAGCAGTTCTTC. The J gene is TRBJ2-1, the V gene TRBV5-4, with 9 bases fitting TRBD2. The CDR3 is made up of 15 amino acids. Germline CDR1 is SGHNT and CDR2 is YYREEE (reference sequence). After removal of 3 bases from V and 7 bases from J, the junction contained 8 bases not matched to a gene.

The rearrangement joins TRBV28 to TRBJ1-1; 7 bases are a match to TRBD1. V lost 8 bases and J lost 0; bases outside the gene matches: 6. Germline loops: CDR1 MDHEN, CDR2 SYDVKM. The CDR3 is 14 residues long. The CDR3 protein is CASQPGGLNTEAFF. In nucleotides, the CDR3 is TGTGCCAGCCAGCCAGGGGGATTGAACACTGAAGCTTTCTTT.

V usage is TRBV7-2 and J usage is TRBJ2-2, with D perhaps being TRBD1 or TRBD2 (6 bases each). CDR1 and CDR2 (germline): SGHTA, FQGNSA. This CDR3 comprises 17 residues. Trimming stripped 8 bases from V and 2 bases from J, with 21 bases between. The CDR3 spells CASSNWGAGANTGELFF. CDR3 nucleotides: TGTGCCAGCTCTAACTGGGGGGCAGGGGCTAACACCGGGGAGCTGTTTTTT.

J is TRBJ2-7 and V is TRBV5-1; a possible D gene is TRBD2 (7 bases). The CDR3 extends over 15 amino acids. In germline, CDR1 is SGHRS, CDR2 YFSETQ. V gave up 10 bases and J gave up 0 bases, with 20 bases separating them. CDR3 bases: TGCGCCTCTCAAGAAGGGGGGGTTAGCTCCTACGAGCAGTACTTC. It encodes CASQEGGVSSYEQYF.

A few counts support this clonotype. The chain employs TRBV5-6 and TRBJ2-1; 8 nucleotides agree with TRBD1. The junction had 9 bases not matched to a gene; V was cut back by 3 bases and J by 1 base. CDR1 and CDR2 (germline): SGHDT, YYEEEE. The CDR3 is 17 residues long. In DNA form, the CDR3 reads TGTGCCAGCAGCTGGACAGGGTCTGTTTTTTCCTACAATGAGCAGTTCTTC. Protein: CASSWTGSVFSYNEQFF.

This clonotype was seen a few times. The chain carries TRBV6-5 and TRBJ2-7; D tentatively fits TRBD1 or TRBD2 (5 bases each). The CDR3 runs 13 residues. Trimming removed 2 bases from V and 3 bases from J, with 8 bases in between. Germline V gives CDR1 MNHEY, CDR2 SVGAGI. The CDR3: CASSYGGIYEQYF. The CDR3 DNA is TGTGCCAGCAGTTACGGGGGAATCTACGAGCAGTACTTC.

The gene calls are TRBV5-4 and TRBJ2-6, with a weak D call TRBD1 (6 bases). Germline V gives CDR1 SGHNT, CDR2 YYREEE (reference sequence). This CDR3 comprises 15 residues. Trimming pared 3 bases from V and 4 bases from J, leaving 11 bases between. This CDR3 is CASSWGPGGANVLTF. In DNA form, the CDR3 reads TGTGCCAGCAGCTGGGGGCCTGGGGGGGCCAACGTCCTGACTTTC.

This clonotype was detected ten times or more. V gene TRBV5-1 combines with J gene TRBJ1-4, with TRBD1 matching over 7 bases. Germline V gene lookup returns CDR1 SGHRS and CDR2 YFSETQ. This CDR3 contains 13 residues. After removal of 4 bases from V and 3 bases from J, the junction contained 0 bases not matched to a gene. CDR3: CASSGTANEKLFF. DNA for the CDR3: TGCGCCAGCAGCGGGACAGCTAATGAAAAACTGTTTTTT.

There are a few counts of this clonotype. This CDR3 reads CASSQEGGATDTQYF. DNA of the CDR3: TGCGCCAGCAGCCAGGAGGGGGGGGCAACAGATACGCAGTATTTT. The V gene is TRBV4-3, the J gene TRBJ2-3; TRBD2 might be the D (7 bases). V was trimmed by 3 bases and J by 3 bases, leaving 13 bases between them. The CDR3 spans 15 residues. The germline gives CDR1 LGHNA, CDR2 YSLEER.

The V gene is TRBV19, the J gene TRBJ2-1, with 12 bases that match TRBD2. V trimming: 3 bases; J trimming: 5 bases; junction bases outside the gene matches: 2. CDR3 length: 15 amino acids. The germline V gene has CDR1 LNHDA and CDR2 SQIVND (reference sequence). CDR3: CASSITSGGNNEQFF. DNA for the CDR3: TGTGCCAGTAGTATTACTAGCGGGGGGAACAATGAGCAGTTCTTC.

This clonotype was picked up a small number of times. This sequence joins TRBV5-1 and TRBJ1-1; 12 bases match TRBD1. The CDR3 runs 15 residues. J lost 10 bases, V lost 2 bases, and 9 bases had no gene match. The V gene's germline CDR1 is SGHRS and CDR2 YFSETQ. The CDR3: CASSLDPGQGAVAFF. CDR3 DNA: TGCGCCAGCAGCTTAGACCCGGGACAGGGGGCTGTAGCTTTCTTT.